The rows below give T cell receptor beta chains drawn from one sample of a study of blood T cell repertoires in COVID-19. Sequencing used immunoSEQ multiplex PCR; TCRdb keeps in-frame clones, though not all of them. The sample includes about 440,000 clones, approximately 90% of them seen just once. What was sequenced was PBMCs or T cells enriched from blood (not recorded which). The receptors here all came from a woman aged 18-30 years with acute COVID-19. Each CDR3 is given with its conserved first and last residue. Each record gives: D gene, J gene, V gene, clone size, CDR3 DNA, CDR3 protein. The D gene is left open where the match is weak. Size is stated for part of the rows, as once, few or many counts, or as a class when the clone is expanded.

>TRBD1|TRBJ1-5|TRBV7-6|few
TGTGCCAGCAGTTCCACAGGGGGCGCAAAGCAGCCCCAGCATTTT
CASSSTGGAKQPQHF
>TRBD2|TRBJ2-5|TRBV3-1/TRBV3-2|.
TGTGCCAGCAGCCTCACCGGGACTAGCGGGGGGGGCCGGGAGACCCAGTACTTC
CASSLTGTSGGGRETQYF
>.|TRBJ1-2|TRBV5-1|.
TGCGCCAGCAGCTCACAGTCAGATGGCTACACCTTC
CASSSQSDGYTF
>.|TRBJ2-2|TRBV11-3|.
TGTGCCAGCAGCCCCGACGGGGGCGGGGAGCTGTTTTTT
CASSPDGGGELFF
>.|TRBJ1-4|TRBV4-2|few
TGTGCCAGCAGCGTCGCAACTAATGAAAAACTGTTTTTT
CASSVATNEKLFF
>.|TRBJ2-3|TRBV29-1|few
TGCAGCGTTGGGCTGGCTAGCACAGATACGCAGTATTTT
CSVGLASTDTQYF
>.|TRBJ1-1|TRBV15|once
TGTGCCACCAGCAGAGATGAGGGGGGGTGGACTGAAGCTTTCTTT
CATSRDEGGWTEAFF
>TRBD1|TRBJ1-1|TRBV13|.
TGTGCCAGCAGCTTACACCGGGACAGGGGTGAAACTGAAGCTTTCTTT
CASSLHRDRGETEAFF
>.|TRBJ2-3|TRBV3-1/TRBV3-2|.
TGTGCCAGCAGCCCTCGCGGGGTAGCGGCCACAGATACGCAGTATTTT
CASSPRGVAATDTQYF
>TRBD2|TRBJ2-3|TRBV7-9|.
TGTGCCAGCAGCTTTTTAGCGGGGGGGCGGACAGATACGCAGTATTTT
CASSFLAGGRTDTQYF
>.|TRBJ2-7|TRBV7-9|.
TGTGCCAGCAGCTCTGAAAGGGGCGAGCAGTACTTC
CASSSERGEQYF
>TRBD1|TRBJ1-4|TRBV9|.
TGTGCCAGCAGCGTGGGACAGGGAGGTGAAAAACTGTTTTTT
CASSVGQGGEKLFF
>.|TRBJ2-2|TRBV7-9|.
TGTGCCAGCAGCTTAAAGGGCCAGGGTAGAAACACCGGGGAGCTGTTTTTT
CASSLKGQGRNTGELFF
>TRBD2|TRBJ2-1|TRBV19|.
TGTGCCAGTAGTCAAGGACTAGCGGGAAGGGGTGAGCAGTTCTTC
CASSQGLAGRGEQFF
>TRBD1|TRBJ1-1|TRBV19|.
TGTGCCAGTAGTATAGGGACAGGGGCGACTGAAGCTTTCTTT
CASSIGTGATEAFF
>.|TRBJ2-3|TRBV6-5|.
TGTGCCAGCAGTTACACAGGGACAGATACGCAGTATTTT
CASSYTGTDTQYF
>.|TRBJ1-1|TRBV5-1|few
TGCGCCAGCAGCCACGGAGGGGGGGTGGACACTGAAGCTTTCTTT
CASSHGGGVDTEAFF
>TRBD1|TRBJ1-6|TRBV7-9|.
TGTGCCAGCAGCTTGCCAACAGGGGCAGCCCTCCACTTT
CASSLPTGAALHF
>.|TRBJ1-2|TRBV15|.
TGTGCCACAAACTTGGGGGCCTATGGCTACACCTTC
CATNLGAYGYTF
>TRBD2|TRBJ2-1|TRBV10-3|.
TGTGCCATCAGTGAACCCGGGACTAGCGGAATTACAAATGAGCAGTTCTTC
CAISEPGTSGITNEQFF
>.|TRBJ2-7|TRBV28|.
TGTGCCAGCAGTTACCAGACTAGCGAGCAGTACTTC
CASSYQTSEQYF
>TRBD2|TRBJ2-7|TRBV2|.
TGTGCCAGCAGATACGGACTAGCGGGGACCTACGAGCAGTACTTC
CASRYGLAGTYEQYF
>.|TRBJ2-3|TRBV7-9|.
TGTGCCAGCAGGAGAGATACGCAGTATTTT
CASRRDTQYF
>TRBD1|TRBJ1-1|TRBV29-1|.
TGCAGCGCCCGGGGACAGAAGAACACTGAAGCTTTCTTT
CSARGQKNTEAFF
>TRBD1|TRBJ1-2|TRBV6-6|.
TGTGCCAGCAGTTACGGCTCCAGGGGGGATTATGGCTACACCTTC
CASSYGSRGDYGYTF
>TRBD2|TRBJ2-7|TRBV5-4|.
TGTGCCAGCAGCTTGGGTACTAGCGGGAGCTCCTACGAGCAGTACTTC
CASSLGTSGSSYEQYF
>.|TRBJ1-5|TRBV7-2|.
TGTGCCAGCAGCTCGGGAGCGGGGGGACAGCCCCAGCATTTT
CASSSGAGGQPQHF
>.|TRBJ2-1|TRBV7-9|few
TGTGCCAGCAGCCCACCTTCCGGGGGAGGAAATGAGCAGTTCTTC
CASSPPSGGGNEQFF
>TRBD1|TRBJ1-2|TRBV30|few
TGTGCCTGGGACTCAGGGGGGAATAGTGGCTACACCTTC
CAWDSGGNSGYTF
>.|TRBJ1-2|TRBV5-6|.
TGTGCCAGCACCCAGGGGCCAGTAAACTATGGCTACACCTTC
CASTQGPVNYGYTF
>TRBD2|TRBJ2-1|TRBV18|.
TGTGCCAGCTCACCACCTTCTCTAGCGGGAGATGAGCAGTTCTTC
CASSPPSLAGDEQFF
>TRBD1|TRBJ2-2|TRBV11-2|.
TGTGCCAGCAGCTTACTTCAGGGGGTTGACACCGGGGAGCTGTTTTTT
CASSLLQGVDTGELFF
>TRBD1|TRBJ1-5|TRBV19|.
TGTGCCAGCGACGGTTTAACGGGACAGGGTAATCAGCCCCAGCATTTT
CASDGLTGQGNQPQHF
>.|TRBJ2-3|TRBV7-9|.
TGTGCCAGCAGCTTACCGAGAACAGATACGCAGTATTTT
CASSLPRTDTQYF
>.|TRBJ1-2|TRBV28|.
TGTGCCAGCAGTTTTGTGGAGGGCTATGGCTACACCTTC
CASSFVEGYGYTF
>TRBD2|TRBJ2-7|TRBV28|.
TGTGCCAGCAGTTTCAGCGGGACCTCCTCCTACGAGCAGTACTTC
CASSFSGTSSYEQYF